Listed below are T cell receptor beta chains from one sample, sequenced in a study of Graves' ophthalmopathy and Graves' hyperthyroidism. TCRdb ran MiXCR on the multiplex PCR reads and lists one entry per CDR3 protein. The sample contains approximately 1.2 million distinct CDR3 sequences, roughly 35% of which appear only once. Sequenced input: peripheral blood or thyroid tissue (not recorded which). These receptors originate from an adult man with Graves' hyperthyroidism. Both conserved end residues are part of each CDR3. Each record gives: clone size, CDR3 length, V gene, J gene, D gene, CDR3 protein, CDR3 DNA. D genes are given only for firm matches. Size values are once, few and many counts, or a class for expanded clones, and some rows have none.

-	17	TRBV10-3	TRBJ1-2	TRBD1	CAISDIRQGALNYGYTF	TGTGCCATCAGTGATATTCGGCAGGGGGCTCTTAACTATGGCTACACCTTC
many	14	TRBV29-1	TRBJ2-5	TRBD2	CSVARASGTETQYF	TGCAGCGTTGCCAGGGCTAGCGGGACGGAGACCCAGTACTTC
many	15	TRBV9	TRBJ1-1	-	CASSVAEAGSTEAFF	TGTGCCAGCAGCGTAGCCGAGGCGGGGAGCACTGAAGCTTTCTTT
-	18	TRBV7-9	TRBJ1-1	-	CASSPFTAYGESRTEAFF	TGTGCCAGCAGCCCCTTTACAGCGTACGGAGAATCACGCACTGAAGCTTTCTTT
-	14	TRBV24-1	TRBJ2-5	-	CATSDGLGRETQYF	TGTGCCACCAGTGATGGGTTAGGGCGAGAGACCCAGTACTTC
-	16	TRBV2	TRBJ2-2	TRBD1	CASAIDRGLGTGELFF	TGTGCCAGCGCAATAGACAGGGGGCTCGGCACCGGGGAGCTGTTTTTT
-	12	TRBV30	TRBJ1-1	-	CAWRPENTEAFF	TGTGCCTGGAGGCCGGAGAACACTGAAGCTTTCTTT
once	16	TRBV5-6	TRBJ1-1	-	CASSLAWEEMNTEAFF	TGTGCCAGCAGCTTGGCGTGGGAGGAGATGAACACTGAAGCTTTCTTT
-	16	TRBV5-6	TRBJ1-2	-	CASSLVMLRAPYGYTF	TGTGCCAGCAGCTTGGTCATGCTCAGGGCTCCCTATGGCTACACCTTC
-	16	TRBV19	TRBJ2-7	-	CASSIRPPKGSYEQYF	TGTGCCAGTAGTATACGGCCTCCCAAAGGCTCCTACGAGCAGTACTTC
many	15	TRBV7-2	TRBJ1-4	-	CASSLFARDDEKLFF	TGTGCCAGCAGCTTATTTGCCAGGGATGATGAAAAACTGTTTTTT
many	15	TRBV5-1	TRBJ2-7	-	CASSQASQASYEQYF	TGCGCCAGCAGCCAGGCGTCTCAGGCCTCCTACGAGCAGTACTTC
-	14	TRBV19	TRBJ2-7	TRBD1	CASSDRGRSYEQYF	TGTGCCAGTAGCGACAGGGGGCGAAGCTACGAGCAGTACTTC
many	12	TRBV29-1	TRBJ2-2	-	CSGRSSAGELFF	TGCAGCGGGAGGAGTTCAGCCGGGGAGCTGTTTTTT
-	14	TRBV6-1	TRBJ1-5	-	CASAGDYSNQPQHF	TGTGCCAGCGCAGGCGATTATAGCAATCAGCCCCAGCATTTT
-	11	TRBV29-1	TRBJ2-3	-	CSSSGDNTQYF	TGCAGCTCCTCGGGGGATAATACGCAGTATTTT
many	16	TRBV7-8	TRBJ1-5	-	CASSLYEGFGNQPQHF	TGTGCCAGCAGCTTATACGAGGGCTTTGGCAATCAGCCCCAGCATTTT
many	13	TRBV9	TRBJ1-2	-	CASSVDTGYGYTF	TGTGCCAGCAGCGTAGATACGGGCTATGGCTACACCTTC
-	15	TRBV7-4	TRBJ2-5	TRBD2	CASNPGLAEQETQYF	TGTGCCAGCAACCCCGGACTAGCGGAGCAGGAGACCCAGTACTTC
few	17	TRBV7-2	TRBJ2-2	-	CASSPAPRDSGTGELFF	TGTGCCAGCAGCCCCGCTCCCCGGGATAGTGGGACCGGGGAGCTGTTTTTT
few	14	TRBV5-1	TRBJ1-2	-	CASSLDDTRDGYTF	TGCGCCAGCAGCTTGGACGACACGAGGGATGGCTACACCTTC
-	15	TRBV6-2/TRBV6-3	TRBJ2-7	-	CASIPGQRFTYEQYF	TGTGCCAGCATACCCGGACAGCGCTTCACCTACGAGCAGTACTTC
many	15	TRBV10-3	TRBJ2-2	-	CASAPGASNTGELFF	TGTGCCTCTGCCCCCGGGGCTTCGAACACCGGGGAGCTGTTTTTT
few	17	TRBV6-5	TRBJ1-2	TRBD1	CASSPPRTGSFYYGYTF	TGTGCCAGCAGTCCCCCGAGGACAGGGTCTTTCTACTATGGCTACACCTTC
many	13	TRBV7-9	TRBJ2-7	-	CASRRDGSYEQYF	TGTGCCAGCAGGCGGGACGGATCCTACGAGCAGTACTTC
many	16	TRBV7-2	TRBJ1-6	TRBD1	CASSLEGASDNSPLHF	TGTGCCAGCAGCTTAGAGGGGGCCAGCGATAATTCACCCCTCCACTTT
few	13	TRBV29-1	TRBJ1-2	-	CSVVVGTNYGYTF	TGCAGCGTTGTTGTCGGGACTAACTATGGCTACACCTTC
many	15	TRBV4-3	TRBJ2-7	-	CASSQVPGSSYEQYF	TGCGCCAGCAGCCAAGTCCCCGGGAGCTCCTACGAGCAGTACTTC
many	14	TRBV24-1	TRBJ2-2	TRBD1	CATSDIRDSGELFF	TGTGCCACCAGTGACATCCGGGACAGCGGGGAGCTGTTTTTT
many	12	TRBV12-3/TRBV12-4	TRBJ1-5	-	CASSLRSVTQHF	TGTGCCAGCAGTTTACGGTCTGTGACCCAGCATTTT
many	11	TRBV20-1	TRBJ1-1	-	CSARDPPWAFF	TGCAGTGCTAGAGATCCCCCATGGGCTTTCTTT
many	15	TRBV11-2	TRBJ2-5	-	CASSLINGVQETQYF	TGTGCCAGCAGCTTAATCAATGGAGTACAAGAGACCCAGTACTTC
many	16	TRBV15	TRBJ1-2	-	CATSRGGADLYYGYTF	TGTGCCACCAGCAGAGGGGGGGCAGATCTGTACTATGGCTACACCTTC
few	14	TRBV11-2	TRBJ1-5	-	CASSLIQTNQPQHF	TGTGCCAGCAGCTTAATCCAGACCAATCAGCCCCAGCATTTT
-	14	TRBV6-5	TRBJ1-6	TRBD1	CASRRQGNDSPLHF	TGTGCCAGCAGGAGACAGGGGAACGATTCACCCCTCCACTTT
few	15	TRBV6-5	TRBJ2-5	TRBD1	CASSRTGGYQETQYF	TGTGCCAGCAGCCGGACAGGGGGGTACCAAGAGACCCAGTACTTC
many	16	TRBV7-3	TRBJ2-2	TRBD2	CASSPEGLAGSWELFF	TGTGCCAGCAGCCCCGAAGGCCTAGCGGGATCCTGGGAGCTGTTTTTT
few	17	TRBV7-2	TRBJ2-5	TRBD2	CASSSRATSGAQETQYF	TGTGCCAGCAGCTCCAGAGCGACTAGCGGGGCACAAGAGACCCAGTACTTC
few	13	TRBV30	TRBJ1-4	TRBD1	CAWTSQGKAGLFF	TGTGCCTGGACTTCACAGGGGAAGGCGGGACTGTTTTTT
many	11	TRBV19	TRBJ1-4	-	CASSVGEKLFF	TGTGCCAGTAGTGTCGGTGAAAAACTGTTTTTT
many	13	TRBV12-3/TRBV12-4	TRBJ1-1	TRBD1	CASSSTGVVEAFF	TGTGCCAGCAGTTCGACAGGGGTTGTCGAAGCTTTCTTT
few	15	TRBV6-5	TRBJ2-7	-	CASSYGGGGRYEQYF	TGTGCCAGCAGTTACGGAGGGGGAGGGAGGTACGAGCAGTACTTC
once	14	TRBV7-9	TRBJ2-5	TRBD2	CAGIGTSGEETQYF	TGTGCCGGCATCGGGACTAGCGGGGAAGAGACCCAGTACTTC
-	14	TRBV7-2	TRBJ2-7	-	CASSVLGQLYEQYF	TGTGCCAGCAGCGTCCTGGGGCAGCTCTACGAGCAGTACTTC
many	15	TRBV5-1	TRBJ1-5	-	CASSLEGLSHQPQHF	TGCGCCAGCAGCTTGGAGGGTCTGTCGCATCAGCCCCAGCATTTT
-	16	TRBV7-8	TRBJ1-6	-	CASSRIQEFYNSPLHF	TGTGCCAGCAGCCGGATACAGGAATTCTATAATTCACCCCTCCACTTT
many	14	TRBV29-1	TRBJ2-2	-	CTASDPKNTGELFF	TGCACCGCCTCGGACCCCAAGAACACCGGGGAGCTGTTTTTT
-	14	TRBV5-6	TRBJ1-1	-	CASSLAEMNTEAFF	TGTGCCAGCAGCTTGGCCGAGATGAACACTGAAGCTTTCTTT
-	12	TRBV5-1	TRBJ1-6	-	CASSGTSSPLHF	TGCGCCAGCAGCGGGACCTCCTCCCCCCTCCACTTT
-	15	TRBV4-1	TRBJ1-1	-	CASSQERVAHTEAFF	TGCGCCAGCAGCCAAGAAAGGGTGGCCCACACTGAAGCTTTCTTT
few	13	TRBV28	TRBJ2-7	-	CASSFRGQGEQYF	TGTGCCAGCAGTTTCAGGGGTCAGGGTGAGCAGTACTTC
many	12	TRBV7-9	TRBJ1-5	-	CASTNRGQPQHF	TGTGCCAGCACCAACCGTGGGCAGCCCCAGCATTTT
-	15	TRBV9	TRBJ1-6	TRBD1	CASSLWTGAASPLHF	TGTGCCAGCAGCCTCTGGACAGGGGCGGCGTCACCCCTCCACTTT